The TCR beta chain under discussion was sequenced for a study of response to subunit inactivated influenza vaccine. One entry per CDR3 protein, called by TCRdb with MiXCR from the RT-PCR reads. The sample records 170,000 or so distinct CDR3 sequences, about 10% being singletons. Trimming removed 4 bases at V and 7 bases at J, with 12 bases between. In germline, CDR1 is SGHRS, CDR2 YFSETQ. The CDR3 length is 12 residues. The chain carries TRBV5-1 and TRBJ2-7; D is ambiguous. This clonotype was obtained from a man aged 45 to 70 who received an inactivated influenza vaccine. Sequencing used CD8+ T cells sorted from PBMCs, obtained around 25 months after vaccination. CDR3 sequence reads: CASSPDTAEQYF. CDR3 nucleotides: TGCGCCAGCAGCCCCGACACCGCGGAGCAGTACTTC.